This entry lists 16 T cell receptor beta chains sequenced from one sample in a study of cytomegalovirus exposure and HLA in healthy donors. The PCR contained 60 Vbeta and 13 Jbeta primers. This table comes from immunoSEQ multiplex PCR, and its TCRdb copy is limited to in-frame clones, with some not included. Here the sample spans around 130,000 clones, approximately 70% being singletons. The sample was PBMCs. These receptors were taken from a woman aged 60-75 years in good health and CMV-seropositive.

The rearrangement uses TRBV6-5 and TRBJ1-5, with a possible D match to TRBD1 (5 bases). Looked up from germline, CDR1 is MNHEY and CDR2 is SVGAGI. This CDR3 spans 13 amino acids. The V gene lost 8 bases and the J gene lost 7 bases, with 15 bases spanning the gap. CDR3 bases: TGTGCCAGCCAGGGCAGGGTCGGGCAGCCCCAGCATTTT. Protein: CASQGRVGQPQHF.

The chain recombines TRBV4-1 with TRBJ2-5; 8 bases fit TRBD2. The CDR3 runs 15 residues. The germline CDR1 and CDR2 sequences are MGHRA and YSYEKL. V dropped 0 bases and J dropped 5; count of bases not matched to a gene: 5. The CDR3 bases are TGCGCCAGCAGCCAAGACCGGGGGGGGTTGGAGACCCAGTACTTC. Residues: CASSQDRGGLETQYF.

The chain links TRBV18 to TRBJ1-1; maybe TRBD1 (6 bases). Deletions cut 8 bases from V and 2 bases from J, with 9 bases between. The CDR3 has 12 amino acids. In germline, CDR1 is KGHSH, CDR2 LQKENI. The CDR3 loop is CASGTQNTEAFF. CDR3 coding DNA: TGTGCCAGCGGGACACAAAACACTGAAGCTTTCTTT.

V and J are TRBV18 and TRBJ1-6; maybe TRBD1 (5 bases). Looked up from germline, CDR1 is KGHSH and CDR2 is LQKENI. The CDR3 has 15 amino acids. Trimming removed 4 bases from V and 6 bases from J, with 13 bases in between. CDR3 bases: TGTGCCAGCTCACTACTACAGGACACTAATTCACCCCTCCACTTT. This translates into CASSLLQDTNSPLHF.

This clone was detected a few times. The chain uses TRBV27 and TRBJ2-1; 10 nucleotides line up with TRBD2. This CDR3 comprises 17 residues. CDR1 MNHEY and CDR2 SMNVEV come from the germline V gene (reference sequence). Trimming at V came to 3 bases and at J to 0 bases, leaving 5 bases not matched to a gene. DNA of the CDR3: TGTGCCAGCAGTTTGGCGACTAGCGGGCCCTCCTACAATGAGCAGTTCTTC. It is translated as CASSLATSGPSYNEQFF.

The chain has TRBV14 and TRBJ1-4; D uncertain. This CDR3 comprises 13 residues. V was pared by 1 base and J by 5 bases, with 5 bases between. CDR1 and CDR2 from the germline V gene are SGHDN and FVKESK. The CDR3 bases are TGTGCCAGCAGCCAAGTAGTCAATGAAAAACTGTTTTTT. Encoded protein: CASSQVVNEKLFF.

This CDR3 is CASKQGHNTGELFF. CDR3 DNA sequence: TGTGCCAGCAAGCAGGGACACAACACCGGGGAGCTGTTTTTT. This rearrangement joins TRBV9 to TRBJ2-2, with a possible D match to TRBD1 (6 bases). The germline CDR1 and CDR2 sequences are SGDLS and YYNGEE. The CDR3 is 14 residues long. V dropped 6 bases and J dropped 2 bases, with 11 bases sitting between them.

This rearrangement joins TRBV13 to TRBJ1-2; 7 bases align to TRBD1. This CDR3 contains 15 residues. V was pared by 4 bases and J by 2 bases, with 7 bases of the junction left unmatched. Germline loops: CDR1 PRHDT, CDR2 FYEKMQ (reference sequence). The CDR3 DNA is TGTGCCAGCAGCTACGGGACAGACGGGAACTATGGCTACACCTTC. This sequence encodes CASSYGTDGNYGYTF. The full variable domain, its missing parts supplied by reference TRBV13 and TRBJ1-2, is AAGVIQSPRHLIKEKRETATLKCYPIPRHDTVYWYQQGPGQDPQFLISFYEKMQSDKGSIPDRFSAQQFSDYHSELNMSSLELGDSALYFCASSYGTDGNYGYTFGSGTRLTVV.

The chain has TRBV10-2 and TRBJ2-3; the match to TRBD1 covers 7 bases. The junction had 9 bases not matched to a gene; V was cut back by 5 bases and J by 4 bases. This CDR3 has 15 residues. Germline CDR1 reads WSHSY; CDR2 reads SAAADI. DNA for the CDR3: TGCGCCAGCAGTAAGGGGGCGCAAAGATCAGATACGCAGTATTTT. Translation gives CASSKGAQRSDTQYF.

The V and J genes are TRBV10-3 and TRBJ2-1; 9 positions agree with TRBD1. There are 14 residues in the CDR3. Germline V lookup: CDR1 ENHRY, CDR2 SYGVKD. With 10 bases clipped from V and 3 bases from J, the junction kept 7 bases outside the gene matches. CDR3 bases: TGTGCCACATCGGAGACAGGGGGCTACAATGAGCAGTTCTTC. Amino acid sequence: CATSETGGYNEQFF.

The genes are TRBV18 and TRBJ2-5, with no clear D. V gave up 0 bases and J gave up 5 bases, with 7 bases separating them. From germline, CDR1 is KGHSH and CDR2 LQKENI. This CDR3 has 13 residues. CDR3 sequence reads: CASSPPSRETQYF. Here the CDR3 DNA reads TGTGCCAGCTCACCACCTTCTAGGGAGACCCAGTACTTC.

In this sample, this clone turned up once. A read error may account for a junction end that differs from germline. This chain links TRBV7-9 with TRBJ1-2; 8 positions match TRBD1. This CDR3 region has 16 residues. CDR1 is SEHNR, CDR2 FQNEAQ, per germline (reference sequence). Here the CDR3 reads CSSSLAGTGANYGYTF. CDR3 nucleotides: TGTTCCAGCAGCTTAGCAGGGACAGGAGCTAACTATGGCTACACCTTC.

This clone was picked up one time. The V call is TRBV19, the J call TRBJ1-4; D call uncertain. Germline-derived CDR1 and CDR2 are LNHDA and SQIVND (reference sequence). Trimming pared 5 bases from V and 0 bases from J, leaving 13 bases between. This CDR3 comprises 16 residues. For the CDR3, the DNA is TGTGCCAGTAGTTTCGGTCAGGTTGCAACTAATGAAAAACTGTTTTTT. Its translation: CASSFGQVATNEKLFF.

The CDR3 DNA sequence: TGTGCCAGCAGCTTAGGTACTAGGGATACGCAGTATTTT. It translates to CASSLGTRDTQYF. The chain links TRBV7-9 to TRBJ2-3; a possible D gene is TRBD2 (5 bases). The CDR3 covers 13 residues. Trimming removed 1 base at V and 6 bases at J, with 8 bases between. CDR1 is SEHNR, CDR2 FQNEAQ, per germline (reference sequence).

The CDR3 is CASSPEKPGQPQHF. DNA for the CDR3: TGCGCCAGCAGTCCTGAAAAACCAGGTCAGCCCCAGCATTTT. The chain has TRBV5-1 and TRBJ1-5; D uncertain. Germline assignment: CDR1 SGHRS and CDR2 YFSETQ. Trimming took off 5 bases at V and 6 bases at J, with 15 bases between the two ends. The CDR3 has 14 residues.

The J gene is TRBJ2-5, the V gene TRBV6-1; D is unclear. The germline gives CDR1 MNHNS, CDR2 SASEGT. There are 13 residues in the CDR3. Trimming pared 1 base from V and 11 bases from J, leaving 14 bases between. The CDR3 here is CASSEGQAGEQYF. CDR3 bases: TGTGCCAGCAGTGAAGGCCAAGCTGGAGAGCAGTACTTC.